A selection of T cell receptor beta chains follows, all from one sample in a study of CD8 T cell repertoires and HIV-1 epitope variants. Their antigens are not known. Only in-frame clones appear in the TCRdb table, and some are missing; sequencing was by immunoSEQ multiplex PCR. The table shows 1,000 to 1,300 clones, with about 72% occurring only once. The material sequenced was cultured CD8+ T cells derived from PBMCs. The receptors shown here come from a male donor with HIV. Both conserved end residues are trimmed from each CDR3.

TRBJ1-5	TRBV13	ASSTGGSNQPQH
TRBJ1-2	TRBV29-1	SVESETANYGYT
TRBJ2-1	TRBV5-1	ASSRGTGNEQF
TRBJ2-7	TRBV9	ASSAGPTYEQY
TRBJ2-3	TRBV27	ASSLSGGADTQY
TRBJ1-1	TRBV6-5	ASTGPNTEAF
TRBJ2-5	TRBV7-9	ASSRLEQGAQETQY
TRBJ2-1	TRBV4-2	ASSQAWSSYNEQF
TRBJ1-4	TRBV10-3	AISGTATNEKLF
TRBJ2-5	TRBV7-8	ASSDGQPQETQY
TRBJ2-5	TRBV28	ASSSDRGEETQY
TRBJ2-5	TRBV5-1	ASSLEPPEGTQY
TRBJ2-1	TRBV5-5	ASSWRTGGEF
TRBJ2-1	TRBV5-4	ASSFPGQGNEQF
TRBJ2-1	TRBV6-4	ASSEAGGPNEQF
TRBJ2-2	TRBV27	ASSQGLAGANTGELF
TRBJ2-1	TRBV29-1	SVLQRANEQF
TRBJ2-5	TRBV30	AWSAVRETQY
TRBJ2-7	TRBV7-2	ASSLGAGGFYEQY
TRBJ2-5	TRBV28	ASSPGQLQETQY
TRBJ2-1	TRBV9	ASSPRDIYNEQF
TRBJ1-1	TRBV27	ASSLSTTGHTEAF
TRBJ1-2	TRBV30	AWSVIGDYGYT
TRBJ1-2	TRBV4-1	ASSQDRTGGYGYT
TRBJ2-7	TRBV15	ATSDGTGGIGEQY
TRBJ1-2	TRBV7-2	ASSVEQGNYGYT
TRBJ1-5	TRBV28	ASSPSSSNQPQH
TRBJ2-3	TRBV7-9	ASSPSGTTNTDTQY
TRBJ1-4	TRBV7-8	ASSRSGRGNEKLF
TRBJ1-1	TRBV28	ASSFSIPEAEAF
TRBJ1-1	TRBV29-1	SASLTDMNTEAF
TRBJ2-7	TRBV2	ASSEDNYEQY
TRBJ1-2	TRBV16	ASSLGTASGYT
TRBJ2-7	TRBV28	ASSLEGQGAYEQY
TRBJ1-1	TRBV21-1	ASSERTEAF
TRBJ2-2	TRBV30	AWSVLGDTGELF
TRBJ2-1	TRBV15	ATSRDRTESFYNEQF
TRBJ2-1	TRBV28	ASSQDNRGYNEQF
TRBJ1-2	TRBV19	ASSINFGDRDGYT
TRBJ2-7	TRBV7-9	ASSDRTSYEQY
TRBJ1-4	TRBV4-2	ASSQMRQGRANEKLF
TRBJ2-1	TRBV5-6	ASSLERGSSYNEQF
TRBJ1-2	TRBV7-9	ASSVGTEHPNGYT
TRBJ2-7	TRBV30	AWSTGGYEQY
TRBJ1-6	TRBV28	ASRGRMARGNSPLH
TRBJ2-7	TRBV11-3	ASPPRNHEQY